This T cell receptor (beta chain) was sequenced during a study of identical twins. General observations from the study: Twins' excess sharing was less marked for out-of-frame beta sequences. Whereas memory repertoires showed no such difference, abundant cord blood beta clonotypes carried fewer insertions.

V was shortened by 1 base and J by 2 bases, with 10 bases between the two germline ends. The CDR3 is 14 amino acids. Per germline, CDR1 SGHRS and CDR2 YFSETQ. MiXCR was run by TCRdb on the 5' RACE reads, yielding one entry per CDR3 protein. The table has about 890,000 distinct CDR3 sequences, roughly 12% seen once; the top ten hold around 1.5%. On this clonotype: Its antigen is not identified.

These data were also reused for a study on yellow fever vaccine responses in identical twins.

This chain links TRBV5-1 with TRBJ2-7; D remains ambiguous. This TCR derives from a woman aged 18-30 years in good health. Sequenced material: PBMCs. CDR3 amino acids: CASSLPDVTYEQYF. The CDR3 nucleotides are TGCGCCAGCAGCTTGCCCGACGTAACCTACGAGCAGTACTTC.